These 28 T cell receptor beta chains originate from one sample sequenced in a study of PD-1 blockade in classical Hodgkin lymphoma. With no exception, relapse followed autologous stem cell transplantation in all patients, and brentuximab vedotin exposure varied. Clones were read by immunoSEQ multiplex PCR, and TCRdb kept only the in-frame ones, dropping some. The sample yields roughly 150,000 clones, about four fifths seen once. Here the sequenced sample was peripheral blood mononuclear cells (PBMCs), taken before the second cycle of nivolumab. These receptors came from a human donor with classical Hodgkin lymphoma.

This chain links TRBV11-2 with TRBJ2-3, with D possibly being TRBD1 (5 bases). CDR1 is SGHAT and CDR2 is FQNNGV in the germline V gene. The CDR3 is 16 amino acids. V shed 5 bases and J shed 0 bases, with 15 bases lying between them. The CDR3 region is CASSPDSNPSTDTQYF. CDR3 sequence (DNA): TGTGCCAGCAGCCCAGACAGTAACCCTAGCACAGATACGCAGTATTTT. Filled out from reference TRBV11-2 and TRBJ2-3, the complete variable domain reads EAGVAQSPRYKIIEKRQSVAFWCNPISGHATLYWYQQILGQGPKLLIQFQNNGVVDDSQLPKDRFSAERLKGVDSTLKIQPAKLEDSAVYLCASSPDSNPSTDTQYFGPGTRLTVL.

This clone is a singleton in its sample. The CDR3 reads CASSSGGPNQPQHF. The CDR3 DNA reads as TGTGCCAGCAGTTCTGGGGGGCCCAATCAGCCCCAGCATTTT. The chain joins TRBV28 to TRBJ1-5; D perhaps matches TRBD1 (6 bases). From germline, CDR1 is MDHEN and CDR2 SYDVKM. Between the trimmed V and J ends, which lost 4 bases and 3 bases, there was a span of 10 bases. CDR3 size: 14 residues.

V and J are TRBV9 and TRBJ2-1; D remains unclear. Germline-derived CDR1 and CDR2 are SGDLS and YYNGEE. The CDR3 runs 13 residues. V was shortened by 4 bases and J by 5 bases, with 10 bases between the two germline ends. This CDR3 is CASSFGPHNEQFF. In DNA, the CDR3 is TGTGCCAGCAGCTTCGGACCCCACAATGAGCAGTTCTTC.

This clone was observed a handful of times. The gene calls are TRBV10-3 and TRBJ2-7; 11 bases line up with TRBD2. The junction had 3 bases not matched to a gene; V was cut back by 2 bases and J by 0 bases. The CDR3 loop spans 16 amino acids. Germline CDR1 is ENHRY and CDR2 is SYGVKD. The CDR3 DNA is TGTGCCATCAGTGAGCCGGGACTAGCGGCCTCCTACGAGCAGTACTTC. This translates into CAISEPGLAASYEQYF.

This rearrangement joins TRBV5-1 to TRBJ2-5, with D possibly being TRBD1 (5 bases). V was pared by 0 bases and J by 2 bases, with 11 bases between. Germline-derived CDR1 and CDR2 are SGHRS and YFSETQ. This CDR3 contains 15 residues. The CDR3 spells CASSLEQVQQETQYF. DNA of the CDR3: TGCGCCAGCAGCTTGGAACAGGTGCAGCAAGAGACCCAGTACTTC.

The CDR3 DNA sequence: TGTGCCAGCAGTTTCATATACGATCTGGACGAGCAGTACTTC. Protein product: CASSFIYDLDEQYF. The V and J genes are TRBV6-5 and TRBJ2-7; D gene ambiguous. Germline V lookup: CDR1 MNHEY, CDR2 SVGAGI. This CDR3 comprises 14 residues. V was clipped by 4 bases and J by 5 bases, with 15 bases between them.

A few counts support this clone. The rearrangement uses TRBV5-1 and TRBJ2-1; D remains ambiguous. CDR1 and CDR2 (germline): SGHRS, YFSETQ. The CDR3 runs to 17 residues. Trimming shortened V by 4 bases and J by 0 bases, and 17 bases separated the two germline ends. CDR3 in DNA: TGCGCCAGCAGCCCTGGCAAGCCGGGCCTCTCCTACAATGAGCAGTTCTTC. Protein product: CASSPGKPGLSYNEQFF.

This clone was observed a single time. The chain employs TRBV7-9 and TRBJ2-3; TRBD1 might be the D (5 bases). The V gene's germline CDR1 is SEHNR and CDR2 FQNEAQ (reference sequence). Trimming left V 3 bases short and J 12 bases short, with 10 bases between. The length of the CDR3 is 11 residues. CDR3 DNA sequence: TGTGCCAGCAGCTTGGGGCACCACCAGTATTTT. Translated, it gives CASSLGHHQYF. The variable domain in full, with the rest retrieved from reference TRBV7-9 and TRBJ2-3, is DTGVSQNPRHKITKRGQNVTFRCDPISEHNRLYWYRQTLGQGPEFLTYFQNEAQLEKSRLLSDRFSAERPKGSFSTLEIQRTEQGDSAMYLCASSLGHHQYFGPGTRLTVL.

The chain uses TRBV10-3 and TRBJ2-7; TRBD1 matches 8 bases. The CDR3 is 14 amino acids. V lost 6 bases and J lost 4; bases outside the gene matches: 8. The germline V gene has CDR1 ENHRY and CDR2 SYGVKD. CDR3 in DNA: TGTGCCATCAGGGAACAGACAGGGGCGTACGAGCAGTACTTC. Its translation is CAIREQTGAYEQYF.

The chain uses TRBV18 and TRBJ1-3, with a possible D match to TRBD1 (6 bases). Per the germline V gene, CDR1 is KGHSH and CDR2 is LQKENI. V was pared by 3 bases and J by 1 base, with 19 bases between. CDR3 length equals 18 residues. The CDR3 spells CASSPRWAGEESGNTIYF. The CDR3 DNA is TGTGCCAGCTCACCGCGATGGGCAGGGGAAGAATCTGGAAACACCATATATTTT.

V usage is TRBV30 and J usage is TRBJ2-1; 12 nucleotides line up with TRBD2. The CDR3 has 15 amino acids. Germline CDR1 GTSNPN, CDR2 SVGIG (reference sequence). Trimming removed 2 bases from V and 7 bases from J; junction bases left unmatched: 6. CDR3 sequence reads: CAWSLGLAGMNEQFF. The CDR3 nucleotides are TGTGCCTGGAGTCTCGGACTAGCGGGAATGAATGAGCAGTTCTTC.

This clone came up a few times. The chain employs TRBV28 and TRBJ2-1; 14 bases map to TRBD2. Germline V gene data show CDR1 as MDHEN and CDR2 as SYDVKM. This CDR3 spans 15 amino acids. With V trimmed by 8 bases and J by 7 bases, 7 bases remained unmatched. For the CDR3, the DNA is TGTGCCAGCTCCGGGACTAGCGGGAGTCGGAATGAGCAGTTCTTC. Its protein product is CASSGTSGSRNEQFF.

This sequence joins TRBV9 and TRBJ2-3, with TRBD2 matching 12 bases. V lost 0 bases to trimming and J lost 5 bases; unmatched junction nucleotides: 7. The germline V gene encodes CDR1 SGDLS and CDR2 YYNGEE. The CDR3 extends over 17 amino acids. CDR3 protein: CASSVGLAGGDEDTQYF. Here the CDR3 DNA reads TGTGCCAGCAGCGTAGGTCTAGCGGGAGGGGATGAAGATACGCAGTATTTT.

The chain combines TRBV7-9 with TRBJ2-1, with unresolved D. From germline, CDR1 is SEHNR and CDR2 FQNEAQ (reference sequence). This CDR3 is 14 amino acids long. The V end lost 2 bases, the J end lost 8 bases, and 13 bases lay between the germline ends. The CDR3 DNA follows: TGTGCCAGCAGCTTATCAACCGCGCCTTATGAGCAGTTCTTC. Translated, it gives CASSLSTAPYEQFF.

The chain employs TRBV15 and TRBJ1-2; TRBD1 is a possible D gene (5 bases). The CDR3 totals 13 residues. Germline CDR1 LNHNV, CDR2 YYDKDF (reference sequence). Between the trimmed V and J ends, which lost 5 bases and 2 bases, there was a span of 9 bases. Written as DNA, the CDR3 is TGTGCCACCAGCCCTTCAGGGAACTATGGCTACACCTTC. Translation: CATSPSGNYGYTF.

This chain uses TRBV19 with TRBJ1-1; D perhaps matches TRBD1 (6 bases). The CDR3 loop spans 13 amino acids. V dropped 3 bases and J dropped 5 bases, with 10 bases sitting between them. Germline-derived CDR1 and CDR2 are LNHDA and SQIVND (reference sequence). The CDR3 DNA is TGTGCCAGTAGTATGCAGGGGATGACTGAAGCTTTCTTT. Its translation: CASSMQGMTEAFF.

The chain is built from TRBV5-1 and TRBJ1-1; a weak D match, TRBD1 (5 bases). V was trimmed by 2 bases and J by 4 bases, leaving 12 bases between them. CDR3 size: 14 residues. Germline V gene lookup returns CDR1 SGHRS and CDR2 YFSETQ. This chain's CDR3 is CASSFSRVGTEAFF. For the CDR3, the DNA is TGCGCCAGCAGCTTTTCCAGGGTGGGCACTGAAGCTTTCTTT.

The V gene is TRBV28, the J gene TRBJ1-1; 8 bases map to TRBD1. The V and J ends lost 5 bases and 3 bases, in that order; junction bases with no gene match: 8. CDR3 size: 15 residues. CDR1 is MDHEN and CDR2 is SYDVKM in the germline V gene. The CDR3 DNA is TGTGCCAGCAGTGTGACAGGGGAGGTGGACACTGAAGCTTTCTTT. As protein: CASSVTGEVDTEAFF.

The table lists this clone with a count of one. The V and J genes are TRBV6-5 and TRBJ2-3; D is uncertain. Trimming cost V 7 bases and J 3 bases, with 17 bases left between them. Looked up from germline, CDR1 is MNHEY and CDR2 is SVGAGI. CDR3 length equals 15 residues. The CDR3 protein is CASNFGRVWTDTQYF. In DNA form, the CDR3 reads TGTGCCAGCAACTTCGGACGGGTCTGGACAGATACGCAGTATTTT.

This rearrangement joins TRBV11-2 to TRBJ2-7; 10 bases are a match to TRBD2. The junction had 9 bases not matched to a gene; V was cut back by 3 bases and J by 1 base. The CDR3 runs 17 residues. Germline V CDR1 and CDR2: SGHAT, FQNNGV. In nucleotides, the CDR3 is TGTGCCAGCAGCTTCACGGCTAGCGGGAGCCATTCCTACGAGCAGTACTTC. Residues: CASSFTASGSHSYEQYF.

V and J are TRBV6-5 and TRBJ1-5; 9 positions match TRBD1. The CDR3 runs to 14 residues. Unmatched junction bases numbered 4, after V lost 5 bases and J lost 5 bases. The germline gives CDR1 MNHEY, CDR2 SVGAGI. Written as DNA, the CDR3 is TGTGCCAGCAGTCCTACAGGGGGCTATCAGCCCCAGCATTTT. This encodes CASSPTGGYQPQHF.

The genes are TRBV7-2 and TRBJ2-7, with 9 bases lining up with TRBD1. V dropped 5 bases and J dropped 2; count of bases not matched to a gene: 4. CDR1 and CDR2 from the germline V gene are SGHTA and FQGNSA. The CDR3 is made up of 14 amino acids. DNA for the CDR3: TGTGCCAGCAGCCCTAGGGACAGGGCCTACGAGCAGTACTTC. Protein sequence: CASSPRDRAYEQYF.

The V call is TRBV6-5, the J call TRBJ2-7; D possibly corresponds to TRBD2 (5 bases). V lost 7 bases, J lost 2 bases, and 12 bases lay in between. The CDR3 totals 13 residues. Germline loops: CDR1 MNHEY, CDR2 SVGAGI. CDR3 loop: CASTQADTYEQYF. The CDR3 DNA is TGTGCCAGCACGCAAGCGGATACCTACGAGCAGTACTTC.

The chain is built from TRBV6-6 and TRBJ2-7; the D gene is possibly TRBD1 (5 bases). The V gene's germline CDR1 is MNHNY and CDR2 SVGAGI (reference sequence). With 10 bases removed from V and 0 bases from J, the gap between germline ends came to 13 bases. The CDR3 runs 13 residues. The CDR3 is CATRDSSSYEQYF. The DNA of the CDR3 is TGTGCCACCAGAGACAGCAGCTCCTACGAGCAGTACTTC.

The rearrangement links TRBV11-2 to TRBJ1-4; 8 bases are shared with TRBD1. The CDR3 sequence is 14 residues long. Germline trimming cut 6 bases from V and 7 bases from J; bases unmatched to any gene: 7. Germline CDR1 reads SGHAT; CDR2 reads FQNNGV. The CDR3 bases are TGTGCCAGCAGGTTGACAGGGGCGGGTGAAAAACTGTTTTTT. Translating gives CASRLTGAGEKLFF.

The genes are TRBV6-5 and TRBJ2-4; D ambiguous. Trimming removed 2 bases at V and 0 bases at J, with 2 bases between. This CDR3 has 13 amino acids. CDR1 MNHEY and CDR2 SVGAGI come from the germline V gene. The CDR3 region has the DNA TGTGCCAGCAGTTACGGAGCCAAAAACATTCAGTACTTC. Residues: CASSYGAKNIQYF.

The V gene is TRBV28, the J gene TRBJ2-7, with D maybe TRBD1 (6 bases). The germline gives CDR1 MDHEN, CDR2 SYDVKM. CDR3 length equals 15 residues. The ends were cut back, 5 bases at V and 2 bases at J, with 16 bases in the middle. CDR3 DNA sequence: TGTGCCAGCAGTCTCTCTTCGGACAGACCCTACGAGCAGTACTTC. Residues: CASSLSSDRPYEQYF.

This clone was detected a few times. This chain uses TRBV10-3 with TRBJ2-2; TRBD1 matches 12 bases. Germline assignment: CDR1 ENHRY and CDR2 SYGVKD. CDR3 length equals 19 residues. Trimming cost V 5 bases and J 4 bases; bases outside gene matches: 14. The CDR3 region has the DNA TGTGCCATCAGTTCACAGTCCGGGACAGGGGGCGATGGCACCGGGGAGCTGTTTTTT. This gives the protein CAISSQSGTGGDGTGELFF.